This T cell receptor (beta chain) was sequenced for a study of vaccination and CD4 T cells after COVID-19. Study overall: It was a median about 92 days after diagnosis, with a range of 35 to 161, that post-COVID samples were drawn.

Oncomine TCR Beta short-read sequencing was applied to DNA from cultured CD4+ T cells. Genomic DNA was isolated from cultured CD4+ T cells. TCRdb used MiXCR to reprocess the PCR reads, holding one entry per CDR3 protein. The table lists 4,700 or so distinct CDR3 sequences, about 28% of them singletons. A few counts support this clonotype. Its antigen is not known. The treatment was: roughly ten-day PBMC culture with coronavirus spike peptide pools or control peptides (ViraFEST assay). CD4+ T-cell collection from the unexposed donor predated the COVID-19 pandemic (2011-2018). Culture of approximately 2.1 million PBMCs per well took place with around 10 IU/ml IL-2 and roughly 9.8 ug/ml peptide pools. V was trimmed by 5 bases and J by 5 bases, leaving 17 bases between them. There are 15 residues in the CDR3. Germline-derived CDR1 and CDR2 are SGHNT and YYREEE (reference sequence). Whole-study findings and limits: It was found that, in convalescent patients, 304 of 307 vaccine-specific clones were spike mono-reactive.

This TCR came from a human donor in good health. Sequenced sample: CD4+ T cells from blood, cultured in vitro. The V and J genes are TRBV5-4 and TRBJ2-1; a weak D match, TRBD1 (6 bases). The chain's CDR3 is CASRGPGTNHNEQFF. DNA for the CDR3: TGTGCCAGCAGAGGCCCCGGGACAAACCACAATGAGCAGTTCTTC.